The T cell receptor (beta chain) described here comes from a study of blood T cells in healthy people across ages. CDR1 is SGHTA, CDR2 FQGNSA, per germline. V dropped 5 bases and J dropped 10; count of bases not matched to a gene: 18. CDR3 size: 18 residues. Combining a sample-barcoded 5' primer with a J-beta primer mix, a second PCR ran for about 6 to 11 cycles. Each cDNA was tagged by a template-switch adaptor containing 12 random nucleotides. TCRdb re-called the 5' RACE reads through MiXCR, storing one row per CDR3 protein. The sample includes 1.5 million or so distinct CDR3 sequences, approximately 38% of them seen just once.

Sequencing was carried out using blood. The J gene is TRBJ1-6, the V gene TRBV7-2, with TRBD1 matching over 9 bases. The receptor was isolated from a woman between 18 and 29 years old in good health. This chain's CDR3 is CASSNTGGATYLKSPLHF. The CDR3 bases are TGTGCCAGCAGCAATACAGGGGGCGCGACTTACCTAAAATCACCCCTCCACTTT.